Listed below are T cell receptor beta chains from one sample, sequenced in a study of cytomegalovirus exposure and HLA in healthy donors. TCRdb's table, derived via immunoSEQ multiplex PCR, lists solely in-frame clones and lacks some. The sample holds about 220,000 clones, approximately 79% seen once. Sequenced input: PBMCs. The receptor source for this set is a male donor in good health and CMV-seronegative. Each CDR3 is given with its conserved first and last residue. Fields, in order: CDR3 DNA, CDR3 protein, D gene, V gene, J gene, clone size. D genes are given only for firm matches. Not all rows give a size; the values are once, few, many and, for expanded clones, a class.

CDR3nt: TGCGCCAGCAGCTTGGTCCCCACAGGGCCCACCACCTACGAGCAGTACTTC
CDR3aa: CASSLVPTGPTTYEQYF
d_gene: -
v_gene: TRBV5-1
j_gene: TRBJ2-7
abundance: -

CDR3nt: TGCGCCAGCAGCTCCTTACAGGGGGCCGACTATGGCTACACCTTC
CDR3aa: CASSSLQGADYGYTF
d_gene: TRBD1
v_gene: TRBV5-1
j_gene: TRBJ1-2
abundance: -

CDR3nt: TGTGCCAGCAGCGTAGTTGGCTCGCCTGAAGCTTTCTTT
CDR3aa: CASSVVGSPEAFF
d_gene: -
v_gene: TRBV9
j_gene: TRBJ1-1
abundance: -

CDR3nt: TGTGCCAGCAGCAGCGGGGGCGCGCAGTACTTC
CDR3aa: CASSSGGAQYF
d_gene: -
v_gene: TRBV21-1
j_gene: TRBJ2-5
abundance: few

CDR3nt: TGTGCCAGCAGCGTCAGGGGGGTGGACACTGAAGCTTTCTTT
CDR3aa: CASSVRGVDTEAFF
d_gene: TRBD1
v_gene: TRBV9
j_gene: TRBJ1-1
abundance: -

CDR3nt: TGTGCCAGTAGTATCGGGGAAGTGAACACTGAAGCTTTCTTT
CDR3aa: CASSIGEVNTEAFF
d_gene: -
v_gene: TRBV19
j_gene: TRBJ1-1
abundance: few

CDR3nt: TGTGCCAGCAGCCCTGGACAGGGCCACACTGAAGCTTTCTTT
CDR3aa: CASSPGQGHTEAFF
d_gene: TRBD1
v_gene: TRBV28
j_gene: TRBJ1-1
abundance: -

CDR3nt: TGTGCCAGCAGTTGGGACAGGTATAACTCCTATAATTCACCCCTCCACTTT
CDR3aa: CASSWDRYNSYNSPLHF
d_gene: TRBD1
v_gene: TRBV28
j_gene: TRBJ1-6
abundance: -

CDR3nt: TGTGCCAGCAGCCGCAGGGGACAGGGGACTAACTATGGCTACACCTTC
CDR3aa: CASSRRGQGTNYGYTF
d_gene: TRBD1
v_gene: TRBV7-6
j_gene: TRBJ1-2
abundance: -

CDR3nt: TGTGCCAGCAGTGTACTAGCATCCGATACGCAGTATTTT
CDR3aa: CASSVLASDTQYF
d_gene: -
v_gene: TRBV27
j_gene: TRBJ2-3
abundance: -

CDR3nt: TGCGCCAGCAGGGATCGGGGGGGGGCCACCTACGAGCAGTACTTC
CDR3aa: CASRDRGGATYEQYF
d_gene: TRBD2
v_gene: TRBV5-1
j_gene: TRBJ2-7
abundance: -

CDR3nt: TGTGCCAGCAGTGGGACTAGCGGGGACAATGAGCAGTTCTTC
CDR3aa: CASSGTSGDNEQFF
d_gene: TRBD2
v_gene: TRBV28
j_gene: TRBJ2-1
abundance: -

CDR3nt: TGTGCCAGCAGCTTGGGCGGGGGCCTAGCTAATGGCTACACCTTC
CDR3aa: CASSLGGGLANGYTF
d_gene: -
v_gene: TRBV5-6
j_gene: TRBJ1-2
abundance: -

CDR3nt: TGCGCCAGCAGCTCTCTAAGGACAGGGGACAACACCGGGGAGCTGTTTTTT
CDR3aa: CASSSLRTGDNTGELFF
d_gene: TRBD1
v_gene: TRBV5-1
j_gene: TRBJ2-2
abundance: few

CDR3nt: TGTGCCAGCAGTTTACTAGCGGGAGGGCCGAGCGAGCAGTACTTC
CDR3aa: CASSLLAGGPSEQYF
d_gene: TRBD2
v_gene: TRBV27
j_gene: TRBJ2-7
abundance: few

CDR3nt: TGTGCCAGCAGCTTGGACTTTAGCTCCTACAATGAGCAGTTCTTC
CDR3aa: CASSLDFSSYNEQFF
d_gene: -
v_gene: TRBV5-4
j_gene: TRBJ2-1
abundance: -

CDR3nt: TGTGCCAGCAGTTTAGGGAGTGTAGAGACCCAGTACTTC
CDR3aa: CASSLGSVETQYF
d_gene: -
v_gene: TRBV27
j_gene: TRBJ2-5
abundance: -

CDR3nt: TGCGCCAGCAGCTTACAGGGGGATGAAAAACTGTTTTTT
CDR3aa: CASSLQGDEKLFF
d_gene: TRBD1
v_gene: TRBV5-1
j_gene: TRBJ1-4
abundance: -

CDR3nt: TGTGCCAGCGTCCCCAGCGGGAAGACCTACGAGCAGTACTTC
CDR3aa: CASVPSGKTYEQYF
d_gene: TRBD2
v_gene: TRBV27
j_gene: TRBJ2-7
abundance: -

CDR3nt: TGTGCCAGCAAATTGGGGCAGGGGTCAGATACGCAGTATTTT
CDR3aa: CASKLGQGSDTQYF
d_gene: -
v_gene: TRBV2
j_gene: TRBJ2-3
abundance: -

CDR3nt: TGTGCCAGCAGTCCCCTACGCCAGCGCAGCAGCGGCTACACCTTC
CDR3aa: CASSPLRQRSSGYTF
d_gene: -
v_gene: TRBV27
j_gene: TRBJ1-2
abundance: -

CDR3nt: TGTGCCAGCAGCTTAGTTCGGGGGGCGGATACGCAGTATTTT
CDR3aa: CASSLVRGADTQYF
d_gene: -
v_gene: TRBV7-9
j_gene: TRBJ2-3
abundance: -

CDR3nt: TGTGCCAGCAGCGTAGAGGGAACAGGGGGCACCAAAAACATTCAGTACTTC
CDR3aa: CASSVEGTGGTKNIQYF
d_gene: TRBD1
v_gene: TRBV9
j_gene: TRBJ2-4
abundance: -

CDR3nt: TGCGCCAGCAGCTGGGGAGCTGGGGCCAACGTCCTGACTTTC
CDR3aa: CASSWGAGANVLTF
d_gene: -
v_gene: TRBV5-1
j_gene: TRBJ2-6
abundance: -

CDR3nt: TGCGCCAGCAGTAGCGGGGGGCTTTACAATGAGCAGTTCTTC
CDR3aa: CASSSGGLYNEQFF
d_gene: TRBD2
v_gene: TRBV5-1
j_gene: TRBJ2-1
abundance: -

CDR3nt: TGTGCCAGCAGCGTCACTCCGGTGAACACCGGGGAGCTGTTTTTT
CDR3aa: CASSVTPVNTGELFF
d_gene: -
v_gene: TRBV9
j_gene: TRBJ2-2
abundance: -

CDR3nt: TGTGCCAGCAGCTACCGGGGGTATAATTCACCCCTCCACTTT
CDR3aa: CASSYRGYNSPLHF
d_gene: -
v_gene: TRBV14
j_gene: TRBJ1-6
abundance: -

CDR3nt: TGCGCCAGCAGCTTGGCGAGTGGGGGCTTGAACTATGGCTACACCTTC
CDR3aa: CASSLASGGLNYGYTF
d_gene: -
v_gene: TRBV5-1
j_gene: TRBJ1-2
abundance: -

CDR3nt: TGTGCCAGCATGGGACAGGGCTCAGATACGCAGTATTTT
CDR3aa: CASMGQGSDTQYF
d_gene: TRBD1
v_gene: TRBV10-3
j_gene: TRBJ2-3
abundance: -

CDR3nt: TGTGCCAGTAGTATGAGCGAGTTCTACGAGCAGTACTTC
CDR3aa: CASSMSEFYEQYF
d_gene: -
v_gene: TRBV19
j_gene: TRBJ2-7
abundance: once

CDR3nt: TGCGCCAGCAGCCAAAGGGAGGGGTCAACAGATACGCAGTATTTT
CDR3aa: CASSQREGSTDTQYF
d_gene: TRBD2
v_gene: TRBV4-3
j_gene: TRBJ2-3
abundance: -

CDR3nt: TGTGCCAGCAGTTTATGGGGAGTGGGTGGCTACACCTTC
CDR3aa: CASSLWGVGGYTF
d_gene: -
v_gene: TRBV27
j_gene: TRBJ1-2
abundance: -

CDR3nt: TGTGCCAGTTCCGGGACTCCTTTCGGGGAGCAGTACTTC
CDR3aa: CASSGTPFGEQYF
d_gene: -
v_gene: TRBV27
j_gene: TRBJ2-7
abundance: -

CDR3nt: TGTGCCAGCAACGAGGCCGGGACAGGGACCTACGAGCAGTACTTC
CDR3aa: CASNEAGTGTYEQYF
d_gene: TRBD1
v_gene: TRBV7-9
j_gene: TRBJ2-7
abundance: -

CDR3nt: TGTGCCAGCGTTGGCCCCCGGCCGGGTACGCAGTATTTT
CDR3aa: CASVGPRPGTQYF
d_gene: -
v_gene: TRBV2
j_gene: TRBJ2-3
abundance: -

CDR3nt: TGTGCCAGCAGCTCCGGACAGGGTCGCTCTGGAAACACCATATATTTT
CDR3aa: CASSSGQGRSGNTIYF
d_gene: TRBD1
v_gene: TRBV5-4
j_gene: TRBJ1-3
abundance: -

CDR3nt: TGTGCCAGCAGCTCGATGACCGAGAGGGGGAACAATGAGCAGTTCTTC
CDR3aa: CASSSMTERGNNEQFF
d_gene: -
v_gene: TRBV13
j_gene: TRBJ2-1
abundance: -